The clone carrying this T cell receptor (beta chain) was counted at least ten times. This entry comes from a study of early T cells in non-severe SARS-CoV-2 infection. Individual cDNA molecules carried attached unique molecular identifiers. TCRdb ran MiXCR on the 5' RACE reads and lists one entry per CDR3 protein. The sample consists of about 52,000 distinct CDR3 sequences, more than 9% of them appearing once. The clonotype comes from an adult who was a healthcare worker with PCR-confirmed SARS-CoV-2 infection or an uninfected control (not recorded which). Sequenced sample: whole blood.

In DNA form, the CDR3 reads TGCGCCAGCAGTGACTTAGACAGGGGTCGTAGCACAGATACGCAGTATTTT. Amino acid sequence: CASSDLDRGRSTDTQYF. This chain uses TRBV10-2 with TRBJ2-3; 8 nucleotides line up with TRBD1. The CDR3 loop spans 17 amino acids. V gave up 3 bases and J gave up 0 bases; unmatched junction bases: 8. Germline-derived CDR1 and CDR2 are WSHSY and SAAADI.